This entry describes one TCR beta chain. These data come from a study of blood T cell repertoires in COVID-19. Original handling: Counts of nucleated cells, estimated from reference gene primer amplification, were obtained. Clones were sequenced by immunoSEQ multiplex PCR, and TCRdb holds only the in-frame ones, with some missing. V and J calls and clone size are copied from that table; D and trimming were computed from the DNA. The sample includes 200,000 to 250,000 clones, about 90% of them seen just once. The origin of this receptor is a man aged 55 to 70 with COVID-19, enrolled during active disease. The specimen sequenced was peripheral blood.

DNA of the CDR3: TGTGCCAGCAGGGCTAGCGGGGGCGTAGCGGGGGAGCTGTTTTTT. Translation: CASRASGGVAGELFF. V is TRBV27 and J is TRBJ2-2; 10 bases are shared with TRBD2. The CDR3 covers 15 residues. Losses at the gene ends were 6 bases for V and 8 bases for J; bases not matched to a gene: 9. The germline V gene has CDR1 MNHEY and CDR2 SMNVEV (reference sequence).